This passage covers 15 T cell receptor beta chains from one sample sequenced in a study of blood T cells in healthy people across ages. A second roughly 7 to 11 cycle PCR used barcoded and J-beta primers. TCRdb analysed the 5' RACE reads with MiXCR anew, one entry per CDR3 protein. This sample carries about 1.5 million distinct CDR3 sequences, approximately 43% of them seen once, and the ten largest clones take 4%. The sample consisted of blood. These receptors all stem from a woman under 30 in good health.

The rearrangement uses TRBV12-3 or TRBV12-4 and TRBJ1-2, with 7 bases identical to TRBD1. The ends lost 6 bases at V and 4 bases at J; junction bases unmatched: 11. CDR3 size: 15 residues. CDR3 sequence: CASSPQGSSSYGYTF. CDR3 bases: TGTGCCAGCAGCCCACAGGGGAGTAGTAGCTATGGCTACACCTTC.

This sequence joins TRBV12-3 or TRBV12-4 and TRBJ2-3; 9 nucleotides agree with TRBD2. The CDR3 sequence is 15 residues long. Losses at the gene ends were 5 bases for V and 5 bases for J; bases not matched to a gene: 8. The CDR3 protein is CASSLPSGVGDTQYF. In nucleotides, the CDR3 is TGTGCCAGCAGTCTCCCTAGCGGGGTAGGAGATACGCAGTATTTT.

This chain links TRBV12-3 or TRBV12-4 with TRBJ2-1, with TRBD2 matching over 8 bases. Near its end, the DNA agrees better with TRBJ2-7, so the J call may be wrong. This CDR3 comprises 18 residues. The CDR3 DNA follows: TGTGCCAGCAGTTTAGGGATTAGCGGGGACCTCTCCTACAATGAGCAGTACTTC. Translating it yields CASSLGISGDLSYNEQYF.

This clonotype was recorded a few times. This chain joins TRBV7-9 and TRBJ2-3, with D possibly being TRBD2 (6 bases). Germline lookup yields CDR1 SEHNR and CDR2 FQNEAQ (reference sequence). This CDR3 has 14 residues. V dropped 5 bases and J dropped 2 bases, with 11 bases sitting between them. CDR3 nucleotides: TGTGCCAGCAGCCGCGGGAAAAACACAGATACGCAGTATTTT. Its protein product is CASSRGKNTDTQYF. Full variable domain (rest looked up from reference TRBV7-9 and TRBJ2-3): DTGVSQNPRHKITKRGQNVTFRCDPISEHNRLYWYRQTLGQGPEFLTYFQNEAQLEKSRLLSDRFSAERPKGSFSTLEIQRTEQGDSAMYLCASSRGKNTDTQYFGPGTRLTVL.

This clonotype occurred a few times. V is TRBV29-1 and J is TRBJ1-2, with TRBD1 matching over 10 bases. V shed 5 bases, J shed 7 bases, and the junction held 10 bases outside the gene matches. Germline V gene sequence: CDR1 SQVTM, CDR2 ANQGSEA. This CDR3 region has 14 residues. The CDR3 DNA reads TGCAGCGTTTTTACTGACAGGGGGCATTTTGGCTACACCTTC. Protein product: CSVFTDRGHFGYTF. The full variable domain, its missing parts supplied by reference TRBV29-1 and TRBJ1-2, is SAVISQKPSRDICQRGTSLTIQCQVDSQVTMMFWYRQQPGQSLTLIATANQGSEATYESGFVIDKFPISRPNLTFSTLTVSNMSPEDSSIYLCSVFTDRGHFGYTFGSGTRLTVV.

This clonotype was detected a few times. As DNA, the CDR3 is TGCAGCGTTACCGGGGGGAACTACGAGCAGTACTTC. Translated: CSVTGGNYEQYF. This chain joins TRBV29-1 and TRBJ2-7, with 7 nucleotides matching TRBD2. CDR1 SQVTM and CDR2 ANQGSEA come from the germline V gene. This CDR3 comprises 12 residues. V lost 5 bases, J lost 3 bases, and 4 bases stayed unmatched.

In this sample, this clonotype turned up a few times. The chain is built from TRBV12-3 or TRBV12-4 and TRBJ2-3; the match to TRBD2 covers 7 bases. The trim removed 9 bases at V and 4 bases at J, leaving 10 bases unmatched. The CDR3 has 14 residues. The CDR3 is CASKRGADADTQYF. CDR3 nucleotides: TGTGCCAGTAAGCGGGGAGCAGACGCAGATACGCAGTATTTT.

The chain joins TRBV20-1 to TRBJ2-4; 7 bases are shared with TRBD2. The CDR3 extends over 11 amino acids. Germline CDR1 and CDR2: DFQATT and SNEGSKA (reference sequence). CDR3 coding DNA: TGCACCGCAAGGACGGGAGGCCAGCAGTACTTC. It encodes CTARTGGQQYF.

This clonotype was recorded a few times. V and J are TRBV11-2 and TRBJ2-1, with TRBD2 identical over 7 bases. Per the germline V gene, CDR1 is SGHAT and CDR2 is FQNNGV. This CDR3 contains 18 residues. Trimming took 2 bases from V and 5 from J; bases not matched to a gene: 15. CDR3 sequence (DNA): TGTGCCAGCAGCTTACCCTCCAACTTCCGCGGGGGTCACAATGAGCAGTTCTTC. Translated, it gives CASSLPSNFRGGHNEQFF.

This chain uses TRBV5-4 with TRBJ2-3; 8 bases map to TRBD2. The CDR3 is made up of 17 amino acids. CDR1 and CDR2 (germline): SGHNT, YYREEE (reference sequence). The V and J ends lost 0 bases and 2 bases, in that order; junction bases with no gene match: 8. This CDR3 reads CASSLGGRGGPTDTQYF. Written as DNA, the CDR3 is TGTGCCAGCAGCTTGGGAGGGCGCGGGGGGCCCACAGATACGCAGTATTTT.

The J gene is TRBJ2-7, the V gene TRBV29-1; TRBD2 is a possible D gene (6 bases). CDR1 SQVTM and CDR2 ANQGSEA come from the germline V gene. The CDR3 spans 11 residues. V lost 5 bases to trimming and J lost 6 bases, with 11 bases between them. CDR3 sequence: CSVSGTGEQYF. The CDR3 DNA follows: TGCAGCGTTTCTGGGACTGGCGAGCAGTACTTC.

The V gene is TRBV20-1, the J gene TRBJ1-3; D unresolved. Trimming left V 6 bases short and J 7 bases short, with 10 bases between. The CDR3 has 11 amino acids. Germline V gives CDR1 DFQATT, CDR2 SNEGSKA (reference sequence). CDR3: CSAKTGNTIYF. The CDR3 coding sequence is TGCAGTGCAAAGACGGGGAACACCATATATTTT.

The rearrangement links TRBV12-1 to TRBJ1-1; TRBD1 was called by the table and not checked on the DNA. TRBV12-1 is assigned pseudogene status. CDR3 length: 12 amino acids. The CDR3 loop reads CASSFATGEAFF. In DNA form, the CDR3 reads TGTGCCAGCAGCTTTGCGACAGGTGAAGCTTTCTTT.

This rearrangement joins TRBV25-1 to TRBJ2-7; TRBD2 aligns across 10 bases. With V trimmed by 3 bases and J by 7 bases, 12 bases remained unmatched. The CDR3 covers 16 residues. Germline V CDR1 and CDR2: MGHDK, SYGVNS. The CDR3 sequence is CASSDTSGIAYNEQYF. CDR3 nucleotide sequence: TGTGCCAGCAGTGACACTAGCGGGATTGCCTACAATGAGCAGTACTTC.

This rearrangement joins TRBV2 to TRBJ1-2; the D gene is possibly TRBD1 (6 bases). The V end was cut by 6 bases, the J end by 2 bases, with 13 bases between. This CDR3 has 14 residues. Per the germline V gene, CDR1 is SNHLY and CDR2 is FYNNEI. CDR3 sequence reads: CASSTGPLNYGYTF. DNA for the CDR3: TGTGCCAGCAGCACAGGGCCCTTAAACTATGGCTACACCTTC.